This passage covers 17 T cell receptor beta chains from one sample sequenced in a study of monozygotic twins with cystic fibrosis. The repertoire was sequenced with immunoSEQ multiplex PCR; TCRdb's copy has only in-frame clones and lacks some. The sample shows 34,000 or so clones, 75% to 95% of them seen only once. Source material: blood. These receptor sequences come from a boy aged 2 to 10 with cystic fibrosis.

The genes are TRBV19 and TRBJ1-2; possibly TRBD1 for D (6 bases). CDR3 length equals 16 residues. Deletions cut 1 base from V and 1 base from J, with 13 bases between. CDR1 LNHDA and CDR2 SQIVND come from the germline V gene (reference sequence). CDR3 in amino acids: CASSIGTRGRNYGYTF. CDR3 sequence (DNA): TGTGCCAGTAGTATAGGGACCCGGGGGCGTAACTATGGCTACACCTTC.

V and J are TRBV6-5 and TRBJ1-3; D perhaps matches TRBD1 (6 bases). CDR3 length: 14 amino acids. In germline, CDR1 is MNHEY, CDR2 SVGAGI. V shed 4 bases and J shed 4 bases, with 11 bases lying between them. DNA for the CDR3: TGTGCCAGCAGTTCAACAGGGACAGGAAACACCATATATTTT. Its translation is CASSSTGTGNTIYF.

This rearrangement joins TRBV10-3 to TRBJ1-3; TRBD1 might be the D (6 bases). Deletions cut 7 bases from V and 0 bases from J, with 10 bases between. The CDR3 has 14 amino acids. Germline loops: CDR1 ENHRY, CDR2 SYGVKD. The CDR3 spells CAITGGASGNTIYF. DNA for the CDR3: TGTGCCATCACCGGGGGGGCCTCTGGAAACACCATATATTTT.

V usage is TRBV9 and J usage is TRBJ2-7, with D possibly being TRBD1 (6 bases). In germline, CDR1 is SGDLS, CDR2 YYNGEE. Trimming pared 3 bases from V and 3 bases from J, leaving 10 bases between. CDR3 length equals 13 residues. DNA for the CDR3: TGTGCCAGCAGCGATGGGGGCGACTACGAGCAGTACTTC. As protein: CASSDGGDYEQYF. The variable domain in full, with the rest retrieved from reference TRBV9 and TRBJ2-7, is DSGVTQTPKHLITATGQRVTLRCSPRSGDLSVYWYQQSLDQGLQFLIQYYNGEERAKGNILERFSAQQFPDLHSELNLSSLELGDSALYFCASSDGGDYEQYFGPGTRLTVT.

The chain combines TRBV25-1 with TRBJ2-7; D possibly corresponds to TRBD2 (6 bases). Trimming removed 5 bases from V and 6 bases from J, with 14 bases in between. The CDR3 is 13 residues long. CDR1 and CDR2 (germline): MGHDK, SYGVNS. CDR3 region: CASSNNRDSEQYF. In nucleotides, the CDR3 is TGTGCCAGCAGTAACAACCGGGACTCCGAGCAGTACTTC.

J is TRBJ1-1 and V is TRBV9; D possibly corresponds to TRBD1 (5 bases). The V gene lost 4 bases and the J gene lost 4 bases, with 23 bases spanning the gap. The CDR3 sequence is 17 residues long. From germline, CDR1 is SGDLS and CDR2 YYNGEE. This CDR3 is CASSTRQSLSLSTEAFF. Here the CDR3 DNA reads TGTGCCAGCAGCACCCGACAGAGTCTTTCGCTATCCACTGAAGCTTTCTTT.

With respect to this clone: A read error may account for a junction end that differs from germline. The chain employs TRBV2 and TRBJ2-3; weak D call: TRBD2 (6 bases). Germline loops: CDR1 SNHLY, CDR2 FYNNEI. The CDR3 loop spans 11 amino acids. CDR3 loop: CASVTGTHQLF. In DNA form, the CDR3 reads TGTGCCAGCGTCACCGGGACTCATCAGCTTTTT. The full variable domain, its missing parts supplied by reference TRBV2 and TRBJ2-3, is EPEVTQTPSHQVTQMGQEVILRCVPISNHLYFYWYRQILGQKVEFLVSFYNNEISEKSEIFDDQFSVERPDGSNFTLKIRSTKLEDSAMYFCASVTGTHQLFGPGTRLTVL.

The genes are TRBV4-3 and TRBJ1-4; perhaps TRBD1 as D (5 bases). The ends were cut back, 3 bases at V and 8 bases at J, with 13 bases in the middle. CDR3 length equals 14 residues. The germline V gene encodes CDR1 LGHNA and CDR2 YSLEER. The CDR3 nucleotides read TGCGCCAGCAGCCAGACAGCAGGAGGAGAAAAACTGTTTTTT. Residues: CASSQTAGGEKLFF.

This rearrangement joins TRBV2 to TRBJ1-1; the D is unclear. V lost 4 bases and J 1 base, leaving 7 bases between the germline ends. This CDR3 contains 13 residues. The germline gives CDR1 SNHLY, CDR2 FYNNEI. The chain's CDR3 is CASSVWGNTEAFF. Here the CDR3 DNA reads TGTGCCAGCAGTGTCTGGGGGAACACTGAAGCTTTCTTT.

This clone turned up a few times. The J gene is TRBJ1-4, the V gene TRBV6-5; weak D call: TRBD1 (6 bases). The CDR3 runs 14 residues. In germline, CDR1 is MNHEY, CDR2 SVGAGI. V was cut by 6 bases and J by 10 bases, with 18 bases left in between. This CDR3 is CASRRQDFGGKLFF. CDR3 DNA: TGTGCCAGCAGGAGACAGGACTTCGGAGGAAAACTGTTTTTT.

This CDR3 reads CASSEVESDYTF. The CDR3 nucleotides are TGTGCCAGCAGTGAGGTCGAGTCGGACTACACCTTC. V is TRBV25-1 and J is TRBJ1-2, with unresolved D. Trimming removed 3 bases at V and 10 bases at J, with 12 bases between. CDR3 length: 12 amino acids. Per the germline V gene, CDR1 is MGHDK and CDR2 is SYGVNS.

The V and J genes are TRBV2 and TRBJ1-2, with D unclear. V was cut by 3 bases and J by 6 bases, with 23 bases left in between. The CDR3 totals 17 residues. CDR1 SNHLY and CDR2 FYNNEI come from the germline V gene. The CDR3 DNA is TGTGCCAGCAGTGATTCAGCAGCCGCTAAGGCTCGGGATGGCTACACCTTC. Translated, it gives CASSDSAAAKARDGYTF.

This chain connects TRBV18 to TRBJ1-1; no clear D. V was shortened by 3 bases and J by 1 base, with 9 bases between the two germline ends. The CDR3 has 14 residues. CDR1 and CDR2 (germline): KGHSH, LQKENI. CDR3 sequence reads: CASSPEGSNTEAFF. CDR3 nucleotides: TGTGCCAGCTCACCGGAGGGCTCGAACACTGAAGCTTTCTTT.

The rearrangement links TRBV14 to TRBJ2-7; 9 bases line up with TRBD1. The V segment lost 5 bases and the J segment 5 bases; nucleotides outside the gene matches: 7. The CDR3 extends over 14 amino acids. Germline lookup yields CDR1 SGHDN and CDR2 FVKESK. The chain's CDR3 is CASSARDREHEQYF. CDR3 sequence (DNA): TGTGCCAGCAGCGCCCGGGACAGGGAGCACGAGCAGTACTTC.

As DNA, the CDR3 is TGTGCCACCAGCAGAGAAATACAGGAATTCAACACTGAAGCTTTCTTT. It is translated as CATSREIQEFNTEAFF. The chain couples TRBV15 to TRBJ1-1; D is possibly TRBD1 (5 bases). Germline V lookup: CDR1 LNHNV, CDR2 YYDKDF (reference sequence). The CDR3 consists of 16 residues. V shed 0 bases and J shed 2 bases, with 13 bases lying between them.

This clone appeared a few times. The genes are TRBV2 and TRBJ1-4; D unclear. Trimming took off 6 bases at V and 11 bases at J, with 10 bases between the two ends. The germline V gene encodes CDR1 SNHLY and CDR2 FYNNEI. The CDR3 sequence is 11 residues long. This CDR3 reads CASSEIRKLFF. In nucleotides, the CDR3 is TGTGCCAGCAGCGAGATAAGGAAACTGTTTTTT. The full variable domain, with the rest looked up from reference TRBV2 and TRBJ1-4, is EPEVTQTPSHQVTQMGQEVILRCVPISNHLYFYWYRQILGQKVEFLVSFYNNEISEKSEIFDDQFSVERPDGSNFTLKIRSTKLEDSAMYFCASSEIRKLFFGSGTQLSVL.

The rearrangement joins TRBV7-9 to TRBJ2-7, with D perhaps TRBD2 (6 bases). V lost 1 base and J lost 3, with 13 bases in between. This CDR3 comprises 15 residues. Germline values: CDR1 SEHNR, CDR2 FQNEAQ (reference sequence). CDR3 bases: TGTGCCAGCAGCTTAGAGGCTGGGGGAGGCTACGAGCAGTACTTC. The encoded protein is CASSLEAGGGYEQYF.